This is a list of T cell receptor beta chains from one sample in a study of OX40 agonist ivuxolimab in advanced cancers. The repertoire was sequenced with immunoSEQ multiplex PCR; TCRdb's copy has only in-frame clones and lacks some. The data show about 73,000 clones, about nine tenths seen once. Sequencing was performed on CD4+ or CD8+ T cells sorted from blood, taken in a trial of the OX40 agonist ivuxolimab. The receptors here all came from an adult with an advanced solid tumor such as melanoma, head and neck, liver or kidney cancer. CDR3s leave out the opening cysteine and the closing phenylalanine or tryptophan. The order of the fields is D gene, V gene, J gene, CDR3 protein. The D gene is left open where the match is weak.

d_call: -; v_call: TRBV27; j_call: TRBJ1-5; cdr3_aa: ASSLFGEDSNQPQH
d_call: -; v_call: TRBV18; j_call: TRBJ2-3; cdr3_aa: ASTGLLTDTQY
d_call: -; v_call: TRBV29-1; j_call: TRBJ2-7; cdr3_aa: SVDFASAYEQY
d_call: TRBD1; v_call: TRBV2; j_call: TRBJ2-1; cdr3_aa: ASSSTPGQGFLQGGQF
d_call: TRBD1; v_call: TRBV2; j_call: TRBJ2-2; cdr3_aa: ASSVRDRTNTGELF
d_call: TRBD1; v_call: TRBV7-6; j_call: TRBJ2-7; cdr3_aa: ASSRMGQSYEQY
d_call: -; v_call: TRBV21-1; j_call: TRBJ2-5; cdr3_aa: ASSRQGASKRETQY
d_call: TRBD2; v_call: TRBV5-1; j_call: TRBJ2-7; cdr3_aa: ASSVKTAGGAYEQY
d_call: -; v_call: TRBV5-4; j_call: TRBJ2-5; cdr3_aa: ASSFVGETQY
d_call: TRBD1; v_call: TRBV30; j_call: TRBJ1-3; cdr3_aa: AWSGERDREGNTIY
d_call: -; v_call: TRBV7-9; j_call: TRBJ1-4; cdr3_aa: ASSLEAEKLF
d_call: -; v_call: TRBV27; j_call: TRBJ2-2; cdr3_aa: ASRGGQNTGELF
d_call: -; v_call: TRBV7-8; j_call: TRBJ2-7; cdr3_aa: ASSLAGQAYEQY
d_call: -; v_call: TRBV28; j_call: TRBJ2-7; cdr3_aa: ASSVGVYSPYEQY
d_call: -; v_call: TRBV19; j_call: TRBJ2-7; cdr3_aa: ASSIRDEQY